This T cell receptor beta chain is drawn from a study of tumor-infiltrating lymphocytes in primary liver carcinoma. Overall study: The patients presented with primary liver carcinoma, which was managed through surgical resection.

Overall study results and limits: It was in tumors, not blood, that the top-250-clone fraction was significantly higher (p = 0.039).

Unsorted whole blood yielded blood RNA, and germline DNA was extracted as well. In advance of surgery, 3 to 4.5 milliliters of peripheral blood were collected. With a constant-region primer, TCR beta cDNA was made from about 0.5 ug of total RNA. Libraries covering TCR beta were generated through three nested multiplex PCR rounds (using a slightly modified ARM-PCR). PCR rounds one and two used TRBV1-TRBV30 forward primers with a C-beta reverse primer for 10 cycles each. MiXCR was run by TCRdb on the multiplex PCR reads, yielding one entry per CDR3 protein. Of fewer than 350,000 distinct CDR3 sequences listed, about 62% are singletons. On this clonotype itself: The target antigen is unknown.

CDR1 is MDHEN, CDR2 SYDVKM, per germline. The length of the CDR3 is 15 residues. Trimming cost V 2 bases and J 4 bases; bases outside gene matches: 2. This receptor was taken from a middle-aged man with primary liver carcinoma and hepatitis B virus infection. Sequenced input: peripheral blood. The rearrangement links TRBV28 to TRBJ2-2; 9 positions match TRBD1. CDR3 in DNA: TGTGCCAGCAGTTTAACAGGGGGCTCCACCGGGGAGCTGTTTTTT. Amino acid sequence: CASSLTGGSTGELFF.